The 28 T cell receptor beta chains below come from one sample, sequenced in a study of blood T cells in healthy people across ages. For the second PCR, which ran for roughly 6 to 12 cycles, a sample-barcoded 5' primer and a J-beta primer mix were used. TCRdb re-derived calls from the 5' RACE reads in MiXCR, one entry per CDR3 protein. The repertoire consists of roughly 800,000 distinct CDR3 sequences, with approximately 25% occurring once and the leading ten covering under 9.5%. The sample was also reused in another study, on T cells of mothers and their children.

The sequenced material came from blood. Receptors originate from a boy between 10 and 17 years old in good health.

CDR3 sequence reads: CASAGGPMETQYF. Here the CDR3 DNA reads TGCGCCAGCGCGGGGGGGCCGATGGAGACCCAGTACTTC. The chain employs TRBV4-3 and TRBJ2-5; 9 positions match TRBD2. The CDR3 spans 13 residues. Losses at the gene ends were 8 bases for V and 5 bases for J; bases not matched to a gene: 6. In germline, CDR1 is LGHNA, CDR2 YSLEER.

The sample holds a few counts of this clonotype. V usage is TRBV7-9 and J usage is TRBJ2-7, with TRBD1 matching over 9 bases. Germline lookup yields CDR1 SEHNR and CDR2 FQNEAQ (reference sequence). The CDR3 extends over 14 amino acids. The junction had 7 bases not matched to a gene; V was cut back by 5 bases and J by 5 bases. In DNA form, the CDR3 reads TGTGCCAGCAGCCCCCGGGACAGGGCTAACGAGCAGTACTTC. It encodes CASSPRDRANEQYF. Complete variable domain (other parts from reference TRBV7-9 and TRBJ2-7): DTGVSQNPRHKITKRGQNVTFRCDPISEHNRLYWYRQTLGQGPEFLTYFQNEAQLEKSRLLSDRFSAERPKGSFSTLEIQRTEQGDSAMYLCASSPRDRANEQYFGPGTRLTVT.

This sequence joins TRBV6-6 and TRBJ1-5; no clear D gene. Looked up from germline, CDR1 is MNHNY and CDR2 is SVGAGI (reference sequence). The CDR3 has 15 residues. The V end was cut by 2 bases, the J end by 3 bases, with 11 bases between. CDR3 loop: CASSYAGIFNQPQHF. The CDR3 DNA is TGTGCCAGCAGTTACGCAGGTATATTCAATCAGCCCCAGCATTTT.

V and J are TRBV12-3 or TRBV12-4 and TRBJ1-4, with D possibly matching TRBD1 (6 bases). The CDR3 consists of 16 residues. V was clipped by 5 bases and J by 0 bases, with 13 bases between them. The CDR3 DNA reads as TGTGCCAGCAGTCGACAGGTTGGGGCAACTAATGAAAAACTGTTTTTT. Translated, it gives CASSRQVGATNEKLFF.

The chain joins TRBV19 to TRBJ2-3; 13 bases match TRBD2. This CDR3 has 14 amino acids. Germline values: CDR1 LNHDA, CDR2 SQIVND (reference sequence). V shed 5 bases and J 14 bases; nucleotides not matched to a gene: 10. The CDR3 is CASSFGTSGTYPYF. DNA for the CDR3: TGTGCCAGTAGTTTCGGGACTAGCGGGACCTACCCGTATTTT.

This clonotype was found a few times. The junction departs from the called germline gene at one end, perhaps through a read error. V and J are TRBV7-9 and TRBJ2-5; 7 nucleotides match TRBD1. This CDR3 is built from 15 residues. Germline-derived CDR1 and CDR2 are SEHNR and FQNEAQ (reference sequence). CDR3 in amino acids: CASRAGGAEQETQYF. Written as DNA, the CDR3 is TGCGCCAGCCGAGCAGGGGGTGCTGAACAAGAGACCCAGTACTTC.

This rearrangement joins TRBV28 to TRBJ1-4; 8 positions match TRBD1. The CDR3 contains 15 residues. Trimming took 2 bases from V and 3 from J; bases not matched to a gene: 2. CDR1 and CDR2 from the germline V gene are MDHEN and SYDVKM. CDR3 nucleotide sequence: TGTGCCAGCAGTTTACCGACAGGGGCTAATGAAAAACTGTTTTTT. Its protein is CASSLPTGANEKLFF.

This clonotype occurred a few times. J is TRBJ2-5 and V is TRBV7-2; the match to TRBD2 covers 8 bases. The end of the DNA is better explained by TRBJ2-1, so the J call may be wrong. From germline, CDR1 is SGHTA and CDR2 FQGNSA. The CDR3 covers 15 residues. The CDR3 DNA sequence: TGTGCCAGCAGCTTGGGTCGGGAGGGCATCAATGAGCAGTTCTTC. Translating it yields CASSLGREGINEQFF.

The chain joins TRBV6-5 to TRBJ2-1; no clear D gene. This CDR3 has 16 residues. Germline V gene data show CDR1 as MNHEY and CDR2 as SVGAGI. Trimming cost V 2 bases and J 1 base, with 12 bases left between them. The CDR3 protein is CASSYVGKPSYNEQFF. The CDR3 DNA reads TGTGCCAGCAGTTACGTTGGGAAACCTTCCTACAATGAGCAGTTCTTC.

This clonotype has more than one count but fewer than ten. The chain employs TRBV29-1 and TRBJ2-5; D remains ambiguous. CDR1 and CDR2 (germline): SQVTM, ANQGSEA. Trimming removed 4 bases from V and 4 bases from J, with 16 bases in between. This CDR3 spans 14 amino acids. As DNA, the CDR3 is TGCAGCGTTGTCCGGGCCGGTAAGGGAGAGACCCAGTACTTC. Protein product: CSVVRAGKGETQYF.

The chain uses TRBV29-1 and TRBJ2-2; tentative D call: TRBD1 (7 bases). V lost 4 bases, J lost 7 bases, and 16 bases lay in between. Germline CDR1 SQVTM, CDR2 ANQGSEA. The CDR3 has 14 residues. CDR3 sequence reads: CSVAPEGAGGELFF. The CDR3 DNA reads TGCAGCGTTGCCCCGGAGGGGGCTGGCGGGGAGCTGTTTTTT.

The chain couples TRBV4-1 to TRBJ1-2; the match to TRBD1 covers 7 bases. The CDR3 contains 14 residues. The ends lost 1 base at V and 8 bases at J; junction bases unmatched: 7. The germline V gene encodes CDR1 MGHRA and CDR2 YSYEKL. CDR3 sequence (DNA): TGCGCCAGCAGCCAAGGGACAGGCTCCTGGGGCTACACCTTC. Translation gives CASSQGTGSWGYTF.

In this sample, this clonotype turned up a few times. V usage is TRBV6-5 and J usage is TRBJ1-2; 8 bases are shared with TRBD1. The trim removed 1 base at V and 6 bases at J, leaving 7 bases unmatched. The germline CDR1 and CDR2 sequences are MNHEY and SVGAGI. The CDR3 length is 15 residues. CDR3 nucleotides: TGTGCCAGCAGTTACTATCGGACAGGGCGGGATGGCTACACCTTC. Its protein product is CASSYYRTGRDGYTF.

This clonotype was observed a few times. The chain combines TRBV7-3 with TRBJ2-4; tentatively, D is TRBD2 (5 bases). Trimming took 5 bases from V and 7 from J, leaving 12 bases between them. The CDR3 sequence is 13 residues long. Germline lookup yields CDR1 SGHTA and CDR2 FQGTGA. The CDR3 DNA sequence: TGTGCCAGCAGCACCAGGCCGGGGAACATTCAGTACTTC. This translates into CASSTRPGNIQYF.

V usage is TRBV5-1 and J usage is TRBJ1-4; TRBD1 agrees at 7 bases. With 4 bases clipped from V and 2 bases from J, the junction kept 5 bases outside the gene matches. Germline V lookup: CDR1 SGHRS, CDR2 YFSETQ. The CDR3 is made up of 15 amino acids. The CDR3 sequence is CASSPRDSTNEKLFF. CDR3 DNA: TGCGCCAGCAGCCCGAGGGACAGTACTAATGAAAAACTGTTTTTT.

The chain carries TRBV6-5 and TRBJ2-2; D is ambiguous. From germline, CDR1 is MNHEY and CDR2 SVGAGI. V lost 1 base to trimming and J lost 6 bases, with 15 bases between them. The CDR3 totals 16 residues. CDR3 nucleotides: TGTGCCAGCAGTTACTTGGCGCCTAGTGGGCCCGGGGAGCTGTTTTTT. Protein sequence: CASSYLAPSGPGELFF.

The chain combines TRBV20-1 with TRBJ2-7, with unresolved D. Deletions cut 1 base from V and 5 bases from J, with 9 bases between. Germline lookup yields CDR1 DFQATT and CDR2 SNEGSKA (reference sequence). CDR3 size: 12 residues. CDR3 sequence (DNA): TGCAGTGCTAGAGGATGGTTCCACGAGCAGTACTTC. It is translated as CSARGWFHEQYF.

This clonotype turned up a few times. One junction end does not reproduce the germline sequence, and a read error may be involved. The rearrangement links TRBV19 to TRBJ1-5; D gene ambiguous. This CDR3 region has 14 residues. Germline lookup yields CDR1 LNHDA and CDR2 SQIVND (reference sequence). DNA for the CDR3: TGTGCCAGTAGGCAGGAAAAGGCCAATCGGCCCCAGCATTTT. Its protein product is CASRQEKANRPQHF.

This clonotype has only a few counts. This chain uses TRBV2 with TRBJ1-4; the D is unclear. Germline V lookup: CDR1 SNHLY, CDR2 FYNNEI. Trimming removed 3 bases from V and 5 bases from J, with 13 bases in between. This CDR3 has 15 amino acids. The CDR3 loop reads CASSESVRLNEKLFF. Here the CDR3 DNA reads TGTGCCAGCAGTGAGAGTGTACGACTGAATGAAAAACTGTTTTTT.

The chain joins TRBV7-2 to TRBJ2-5; unclear D gene. Deletions cut 5 bases from V and 4 bases from J, with 8 bases between. This CDR3 comprises 12 residues. CDR1 is SGHTA, CDR2 FQGNSA, per germline. CDR3 sequence: CASSVSSETQYF. The CDR3 DNA reads as TGTGCCAGCAGCGTGTCCTCAGAGACCCAGTACTTC.

This chain joins TRBV7-9 and TRBJ2-3; 7 bases align to TRBD2. This CDR3 region has 16 residues. Germline loops: CDR1 SEHNR, CDR2 FQNEAQ (reference sequence). The J segment lost 0 bases and the V segment lost 5 bases, leaving 8 bases of the junction unmatched. The CDR3 protein is CASSVNPGLSTDTQYF. The CDR3 DNA follows: TGTGCCAGCAGCGTAAATCCGGGACTAAGCACAGATACGCAGTATTTT.

The gene calls are TRBV7-9 and TRBJ2-5; tentative D call: TRBD2 (6 bases). CDR3 length equals 13 residues. The germline V gene has CDR1 SEHNR and CDR2 FQNEAQ (reference sequence). Trimming stripped 5 bases from V and 5 bases from J, with 12 bases between. The CDR3 region has the DNA TGTGCCAGCAGCCCGGAGGGCTGGGAGACCCAGTACTTC. It encodes CASSPEGWETQYF.

This clonotype was counted a few times. V is TRBV24-1 and J is TRBJ2-5; TRBD1 agrees at 9 bases. This CDR3 is built from 14 residues. V dropped 3 bases and J dropped 5; count of bases not matched to a gene: 3. CDR1 and CDR2 from the germline V gene are KGHDR and SFDVKD. CDR3 sequence reads: CATSDTGGLETQYF. In DNA form, the CDR3 reads TGTGCCACCAGTGATACAGGGGGCCTGGAGACCCAGTACTTC.

As to this clonotype: A much bigger clone sits one base away, suggesting this may be a read error. The chain couples TRBV6-5 to TRBJ2-2, with a possible D match to TRBD1 (6 bases). Germline V lookup: CDR1 MNHEY, CDR2 SVGAGI. The CDR3 is made up of 18 amino acids. This CDR3 is CAGSYPTARGWDTGELFF. CDR3 DNA: TGTGCCGGCAGTTACCCAACTGCCAGGGGTTGGGACACCGGGGAGCTGTTTTTT.

Details on this clonotype: A read error may produce the germline difference seen at one junction end. The V gene is TRBV13, the J gene TRBJ2-7, with D perhaps matching TRBD2 (6 bases). Germline V lookup: CDR1 PRHDT, CDR2 FYEKMQ (reference sequence). The CDR3 covers 17 residues. Here the CDR3 reads CASSFGSRRRDVYEHYF. CDR3 DNA: TGTGCCAGCAGCTTTGGGTCACGACGGAGGGATGTCTACGAGCACTACTTC.

This clonotype was picked up a small number of times. This chain connects TRBV3-1 to TRBJ2-3; D is ambiguous. This CDR3 spans 13 amino acids. CDR1 is LGHDT, CDR2 YNNKEL, per germline (reference sequence). V was pared by 0 bases and J by 4 bases, with 5 bases between. CDR3 nucleotide sequence: TGTGCCAGCAGCCAAGAATATGCAGATACGCAGTATTTT. It yields the protein CASSQEYADTQYF.

The table lists this clonotype with a few counts. The chain combines TRBV2 with TRBJ2-5; the D is unclear. Germline lookup yields CDR1 SNHLY and CDR2 FYNNEI. The CDR3 consists of 14 residues. V lost 3 bases and J lost 0, with 8 bases in between. CDR3 loop: CASSDQTYQETQYF. The DNA for the CDR3 is TGTGCCAGCAGTGATCAGACTTACCAAGAGACCCAGTACTTC.

This clonotype was seen a few times. The chain joins TRBV4-1 to TRBJ2-5; unclear D gene. CDR1 and CDR2 from the germline V gene are MGHRA and YSYEKL. Trimming removed 6 bases from V and 3 bases from J, with 11 bases in between. The CDR3 extends over 13 amino acids. DNA of the CDR3: TGCGCCAGCAGAGGGTACGCGGAAGAGACCCAGTACTTC. Its protein is CASRGYAEETQYF.